This TCR beta chain was profiled in a study of T cell clonality in common variable immunodeficiency. Both groups were predominantly of Caucasian heritage. Each donor provided about 5 to 9 ml of heparinized whole blood. V was clipped by 0 bases and J by 6 bases, with 15 bases between them. The CDR3 contains 15 residues. CDR1 and CDR2 (germline): SEHNR, FQNEAQ (reference sequence). This clone was counted ten times or more. The CDR3 end lies 3 residues beyond the end of the read and is filled in from the germline J gene. Control and CVID samples contributed equal amounts of genomic DNA. Clones were sequenced by immunoSEQ multiplex PCR, and TCRdb holds only the in-frame ones, with some missing. The sample contains around 45,000 clones, none of them singletons.

The source of this sequence is a person between 18 and 70 years old in good health. The specimen was peripheral blood mononuclear cells. The chain has TRBV7-9 and TRBJ2-7, with D possibly TRBD1 on 6 matching bases. CDR3: CASSLAGASRGEQYF. The sequenced part of the CDR3 DNA is TGTGCCAGCAGCTTAGCAGGCGCTAGCAGGGGCGAG.